This TCR beta chain was retrieved from a study of blood T cells in healthy people across ages. The sample holds a few counts of this clonotype. Through a sample-barcoded 5' primer and a J-beta primer mix, a second PCR was run for roughly 7 to 11 cycles. TCRdb passed the 5' RACE reads through MiXCR, listing each CDR3 protein once. The profile shows approximately 690,000 distinct CDR3 sequences, around 41% of them singletons. V was cut by 7 bases and J by 3 bases, with 10 bases left in between. The CDR3 loop spans 12 amino acids. From germline, CDR1 is SQVTM and CDR2 ANQGSEA. The clonotype originates from a man at least 80 years old in good health. Specimen: blood. The chain joins TRBV29-1 to TRBJ2-1; maybe TRBD2 (6 bases). The CDR3 coding sequence is TGCAGCGCCCGGGGGAACTACAATGAGCAGTTCTTC. It specifies CSARGNYNEQFF.